These 9 T cell receptor beta chains share one sample of origin, sequenced in a study of cytomegalovirus exposure and HLA in healthy donors. PCR used 60 Vbeta primers and 13 Jbeta primers. Profiling relied on immunoSEQ multiplex PCR, and the TCRdb table lists in-frame clones only, not all of them. Of approximately 110,000 clones in the sample, 80% were seen once. Sequencing was carried out using PBMCs. These receptor sequences come from a man aged 50 to 59 in good health and CMV-seronegative.

This rearrangement joins TRBV7-2 to TRBJ1-1; D uncertain. CDR3 length: 11 amino acids. Trimming removed 7 bases from V and 8 bases from J, with 11 bases in between. Per germline, CDR1 SGHTA and CDR2 FQGNSA. CDR3 nucleotide sequence: TGTGCCAGCACCTTGCTAGTGGAAGCTTTCTTT. Encoded protein: CASTLLVEAFF.

V is TRBV7-9 and J is TRBJ2-1, with a possible D match to TRBD2 (5 bases). This CDR3 is 15 amino acids long. Trimming cost V 6 bases and J 1 base, with 13 bases left between them. Per the germline V gene, CDR1 is SEHNR and CDR2 is FQNEAQ (reference sequence). The CDR3 loop reads CASSFGLGSYNEQFF. The CDR3 region has the DNA TGTGCCAGCAGTTTCGGACTGGGGTCCTACAATGAGCAGTTCTTC.

The V and J genes are TRBV6-1 and TRBJ2-3; D is ambiguous. Germline V gene data show CDR1 as MNHNS and CDR2 as SASEGT. This CDR3 has 12 residues. V dropped 7 bases and J dropped 6 bases, with 11 bases sitting between them. CDR3 sequence reads: CASTRIADTQYF. CDR3 nucleotide sequence: TGTGCCAGCACTCGGATAGCCGATACGCAGTATTTT.

This chain joins TRBV15 and TRBJ2-3, with 7 positions matching TRBD2. The CDR3 extends over 14 amino acids. Germline CDR1 LNHNV, CDR2 YYDKDF (reference sequence). Unmatched junction bases numbered 3, after V lost 1 base and J lost 5 bases. DNA of the CDR3: TGTGCCACCAGCAGAGGCGGGAGTAGAGATACGCAGTATTTT. Translation gives CATSRGGSRDTQYF.

This clone was seen a handful of times. The V gene is TRBV5-5, the J gene TRBJ2-2; 7 bases map to TRBD2. V was pared by 1 base and J by 6 bases, with 6 bases of the junction left unmatched. The CDR3 consists of 15 residues. The germline V gene has CDR1 SGHKS and CDR2 YYEKEE (reference sequence). DNA for the CDR3: TGTGCCAGCAGCTTGACGGGGGGAAGCCCCGGGGAGCTGTTTTTT. This translates into CASSLTGGSPGELFF.

J is TRBJ2-1 and V is TRBV5-1; 9 bases fit TRBD1. The CDR3 covers 15 residues. Germline assignment: CDR1 SGHRS and CDR2 YFSETQ. V gave up 4 bases and J gave up 5 bases; unmatched junction bases: 7. The CDR3 reads CASSPGQGSHNEQFF. In nucleotides, the CDR3 is TGCGCCAGCAGCCCGGGACAGGGTTCCCACAATGAGCAGTTCTTC.

The J gene is TRBJ1-3, the V gene TRBV29-1, with a tentative D call TRBD1 (5 bases). Per germline, CDR1 SQVTM and CDR2 ANQGSEA. This CDR3 is 14 amino acids long. V shed 7 bases and J shed 4 bases, with 17 bases lying between them. The CDR3 region has the DNA TGCAGCGCAGCACTGGGGCGACAAGGAAACACCATATATTTT. Its translation: CSAALGRQGNTIYF.

This clone turned up a few times. DNA of the CDR3: TGTGCCAGCAGCTTAGCGCTAGGGGTAGTATTCCATGAGCAGTTCTTC. The encoded protein is CASSLALGVVFHEQFF. The V and J genes are TRBV7-8 and TRBJ2-1; possibly TRBD1 for D (5 bases). V gave up 0 bases and J gave up 8 bases, with 17 bases separating them. Looked up from germline, CDR1 is SGHVS and CDR2 is FQNEAQ. This CDR3 has 16 residues.

Remarks on this clone: Other DNA sequences in the same sample also yield this CDR3. V and J are TRBV9 and TRBJ1-6, with D possibly matching TRBD1 (6 bases). This CDR3 comprises 14 residues. V was pared by 0 bases and J by 7 bases, with 8 bases between. The V gene's germline CDR1 is SGDLS and CDR2 YYNGEE. The CDR3: CASSVGQGNSPLHF. CDR3 nucleotide sequence: TGTGCCAGCAGCGTAGGTCAGGGGAATTCACCCCTCCACTTT.